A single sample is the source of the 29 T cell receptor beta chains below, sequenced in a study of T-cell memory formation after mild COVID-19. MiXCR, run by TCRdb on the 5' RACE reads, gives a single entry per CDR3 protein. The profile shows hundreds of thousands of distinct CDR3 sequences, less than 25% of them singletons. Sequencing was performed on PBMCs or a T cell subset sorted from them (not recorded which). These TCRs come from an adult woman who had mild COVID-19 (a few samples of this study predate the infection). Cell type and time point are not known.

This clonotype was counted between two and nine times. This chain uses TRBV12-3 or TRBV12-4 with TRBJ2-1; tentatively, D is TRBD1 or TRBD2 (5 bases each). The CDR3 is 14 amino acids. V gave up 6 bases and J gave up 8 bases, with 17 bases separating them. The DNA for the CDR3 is TGTGCCAGCAGACCCGGGACCGGTTGGGATGAGCAGTTCTTC. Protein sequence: CASRPGTGWDEQFF.

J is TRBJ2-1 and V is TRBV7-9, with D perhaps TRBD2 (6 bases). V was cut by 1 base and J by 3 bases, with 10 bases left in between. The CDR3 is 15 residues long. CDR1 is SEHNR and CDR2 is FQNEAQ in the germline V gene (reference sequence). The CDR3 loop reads CASSLGGENYNEQFF. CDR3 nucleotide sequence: TGTGCCAGCAGCTTAGGCGGGGAGAACTACAATGAGCAGTTCTTC.

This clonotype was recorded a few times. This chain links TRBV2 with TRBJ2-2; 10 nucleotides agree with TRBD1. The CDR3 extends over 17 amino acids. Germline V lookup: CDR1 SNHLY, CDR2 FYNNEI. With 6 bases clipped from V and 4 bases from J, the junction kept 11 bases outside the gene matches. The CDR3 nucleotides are TGTGCCAGCAGACCCCCCGGGACAGGGGACCTCACCGGGGAGCTGTTTTTT. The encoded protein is CASRPPGTGDLTGELFF.

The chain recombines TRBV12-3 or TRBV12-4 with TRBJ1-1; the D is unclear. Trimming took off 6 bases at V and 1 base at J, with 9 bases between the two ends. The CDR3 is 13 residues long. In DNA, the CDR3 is TGTGCCAGCAGAAGCCACCCGAACACTGAAGCTTTCTTT. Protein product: CASRSHPNTEAFF.

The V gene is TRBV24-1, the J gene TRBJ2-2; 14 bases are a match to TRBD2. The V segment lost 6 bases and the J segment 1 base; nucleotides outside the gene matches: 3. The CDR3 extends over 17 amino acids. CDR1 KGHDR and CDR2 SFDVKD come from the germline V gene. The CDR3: CATSLTSGGGNTGELFF. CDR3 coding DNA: TGTGCCACCAGTTTGACTAGCGGGGGGGGGAACACCGGGGAGCTGTTTTTT.

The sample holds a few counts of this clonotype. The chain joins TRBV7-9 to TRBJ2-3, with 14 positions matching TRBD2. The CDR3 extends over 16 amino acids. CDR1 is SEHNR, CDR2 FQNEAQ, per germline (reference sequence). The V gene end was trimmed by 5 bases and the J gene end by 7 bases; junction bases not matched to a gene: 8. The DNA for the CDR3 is TGTGCCAGCAGCCCGAGACTAGCGGGAGGGCTGAATACGCAGTATTTT. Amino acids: CASSPRLAGGLNTQYF. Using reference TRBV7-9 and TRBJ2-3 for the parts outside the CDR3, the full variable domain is DTGVSQNPRHKITKRGQNVTFRCDPISEHNRLYWYRQTLGQGPEFLTYFQNEAQLEKSRLLSDRFSAERPKGSFSTLEIQRTEQGDSAMYLCASSPRLAGGLNTQYFGPGTRLTVL.

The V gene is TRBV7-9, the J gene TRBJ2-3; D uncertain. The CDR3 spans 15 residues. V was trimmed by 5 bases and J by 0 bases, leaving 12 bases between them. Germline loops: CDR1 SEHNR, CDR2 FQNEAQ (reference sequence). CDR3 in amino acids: CASSPLTSSTDTQYF. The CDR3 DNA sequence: TGTGCCAGCAGCCCCCTGACAAGCAGCACAGATACGCAGTATTTT. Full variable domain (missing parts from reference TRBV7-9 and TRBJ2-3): DTGVSQNPRHKITKRGQNVTFRCDPISEHNRLYWYRQTLGQGPEFLTYFQNEAQLEKSRLLSDRFSAERPKGSFSTLEIQRTEQGDSAMYLCASSPLTSSTDTQYFGPGTRLTVL.

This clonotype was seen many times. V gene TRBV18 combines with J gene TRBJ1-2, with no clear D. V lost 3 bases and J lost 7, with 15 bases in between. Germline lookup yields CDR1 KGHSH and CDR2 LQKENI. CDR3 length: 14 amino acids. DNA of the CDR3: TGTGCCAGCTCACCTTTAGGGCAGACAACTGGCTACACCTTC. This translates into CASSPLGQTTGYTF.

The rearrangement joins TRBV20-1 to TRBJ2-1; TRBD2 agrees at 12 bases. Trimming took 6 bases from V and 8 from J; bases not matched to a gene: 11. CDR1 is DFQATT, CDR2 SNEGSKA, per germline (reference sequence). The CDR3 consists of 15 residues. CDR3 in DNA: TGCAGTGCCGTCCTACTAGCGGGAGGAAATTATGAGCAGTTCTTC. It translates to CSAVLLAGGNYEQFF.

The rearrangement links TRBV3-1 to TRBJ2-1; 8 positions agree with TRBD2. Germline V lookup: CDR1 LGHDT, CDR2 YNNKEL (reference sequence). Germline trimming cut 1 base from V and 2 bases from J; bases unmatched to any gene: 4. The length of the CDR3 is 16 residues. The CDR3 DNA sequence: TGTGCCAGCAGCCAAGTGACGGGGGGGGCCTACAATGAGCAGTTCTTC. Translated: CASSQVTGGAYNEQFF.

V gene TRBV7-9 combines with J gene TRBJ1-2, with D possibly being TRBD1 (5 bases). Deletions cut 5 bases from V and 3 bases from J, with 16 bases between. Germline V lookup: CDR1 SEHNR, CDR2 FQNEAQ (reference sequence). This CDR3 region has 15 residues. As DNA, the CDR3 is TGTGCCAGCAGCCCATCGGGACCCGGAGACTATGGCTACACCTTC. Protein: CASSPSGPGDYGYTF.

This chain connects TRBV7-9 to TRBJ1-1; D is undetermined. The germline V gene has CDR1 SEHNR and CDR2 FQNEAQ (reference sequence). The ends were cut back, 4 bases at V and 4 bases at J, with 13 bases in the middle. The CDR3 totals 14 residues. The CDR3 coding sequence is TGTGCCAGCAGCTCCTGGACCCGGGGCACTGAAGCTTTCTTT. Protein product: CASSSWTRGTEAFF.

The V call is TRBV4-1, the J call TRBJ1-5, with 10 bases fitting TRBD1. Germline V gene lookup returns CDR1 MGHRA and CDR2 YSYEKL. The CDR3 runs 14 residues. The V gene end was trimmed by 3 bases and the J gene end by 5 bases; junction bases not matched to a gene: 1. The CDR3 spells CASSHGTGDQPQHF. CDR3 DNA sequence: TGCGCCAGCAGCCACGGGACAGGGGATCAGCCCCAGCATTTT.

CDR3 protein: CSVEVTPGHEQYF. The DNA of the CDR3 is TGCAGCGTTGAAGTGACCCCGGGACACGAGCAGTACTTC. V usage is TRBV29-1 and J usage is TRBJ2-7; D might be TRBD1 or TRBD2, each matching 5 bases. The CDR3 has 13 amino acids. Germline V lookup: CDR1 SQVTM, CDR2 ANQGSEA. Trimming pared 1 base from V and 5 bases from J, leaving 12 bases between.

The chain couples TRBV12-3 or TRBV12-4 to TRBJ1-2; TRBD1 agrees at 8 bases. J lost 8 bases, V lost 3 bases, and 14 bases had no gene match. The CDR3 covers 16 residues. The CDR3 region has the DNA TGTGCCAGCAGTTTCGGGGTTAGCGGCAGGGGGCGAGGCTACACCTTC. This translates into CASSFGVSGRGRGYTF.

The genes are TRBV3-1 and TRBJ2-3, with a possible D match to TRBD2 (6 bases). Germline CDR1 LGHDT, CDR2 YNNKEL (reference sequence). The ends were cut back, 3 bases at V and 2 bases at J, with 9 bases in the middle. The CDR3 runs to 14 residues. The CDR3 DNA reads TGTGCCAGCAGCCATCTAGCGTACACAGATACGCAGTATTTT. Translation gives CASSHLAYTDTQYF.

The CDR3 nucleotides are TGTGCCAGCAGACTTGGACAGGGATCCTACGAGCAGTACTTC. The encoded protein is CASRLGQGSYEQYF. V gene TRBV4-2 combines with J gene TRBJ2-7, with 8 bases that match TRBD1. Germline lookup yields CDR1 LGHNA and CDR2 YNFKEQ. V shed 6 bases, J shed 1 base, and the junction held 5 bases outside the gene matches. The CDR3 is 14 residues long.

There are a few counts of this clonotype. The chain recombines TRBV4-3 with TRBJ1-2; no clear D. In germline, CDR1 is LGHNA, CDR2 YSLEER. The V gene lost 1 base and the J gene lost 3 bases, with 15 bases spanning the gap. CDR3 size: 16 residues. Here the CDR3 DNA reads TGCGCCAGCAGCCAAGTTACTGACGGGAGGGACTATGGCTACACCTTC. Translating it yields CASSQVTDGRDYGYTF.

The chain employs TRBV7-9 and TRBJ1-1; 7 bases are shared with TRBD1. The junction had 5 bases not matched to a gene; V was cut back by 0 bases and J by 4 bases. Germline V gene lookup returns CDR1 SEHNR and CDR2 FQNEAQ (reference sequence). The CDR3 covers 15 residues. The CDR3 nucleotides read TGTGCCAGCAGCTTAGCAGACAGGGAGGGCACTGAAGCTTTCTTT. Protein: CASSLADREGTEAFF.

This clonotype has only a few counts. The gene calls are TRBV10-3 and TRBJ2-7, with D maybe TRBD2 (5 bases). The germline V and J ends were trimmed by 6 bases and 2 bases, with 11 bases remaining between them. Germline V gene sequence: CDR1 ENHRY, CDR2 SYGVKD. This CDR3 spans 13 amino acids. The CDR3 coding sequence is TGTGCCATCAGGGACCGGGATCCCTACGAGCAGTACTTC. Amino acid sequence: CAIRDRDPYEQYF.

In DNA form, the CDR3 reads TGCGCCAGCAGCCGACAGGTTGGTTCCTACGAGCAGTACTTC. It encodes CASSRQVGSYEQYF. V and J are TRBV4-1 and TRBJ2-7; tentatively, D is TRBD1 (6 bases). Germline CDR1 is MGHRA and CDR2 is YSYEKL. V was shortened by 4 bases and J by 1 base, with 11 bases between the two germline ends. This CDR3 spans 14 amino acids.

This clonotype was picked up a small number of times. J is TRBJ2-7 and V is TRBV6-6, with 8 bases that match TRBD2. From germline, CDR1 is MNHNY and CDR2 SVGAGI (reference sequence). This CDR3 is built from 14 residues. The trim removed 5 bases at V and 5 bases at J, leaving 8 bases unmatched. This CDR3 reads CASSHPSGSHEQYF. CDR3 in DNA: TGTGCCAGCAGTCACCCCAGCGGGAGTCACGAGCAGTACTTC.

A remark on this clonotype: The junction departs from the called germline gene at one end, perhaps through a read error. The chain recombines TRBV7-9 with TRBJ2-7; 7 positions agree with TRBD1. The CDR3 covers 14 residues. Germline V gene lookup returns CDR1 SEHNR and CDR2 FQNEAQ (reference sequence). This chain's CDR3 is CASSRTDRPYEQYF. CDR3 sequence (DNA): TGCGCCAGCAGCAGAACGGACAGGCCTTACGAGCAGTACTTC.

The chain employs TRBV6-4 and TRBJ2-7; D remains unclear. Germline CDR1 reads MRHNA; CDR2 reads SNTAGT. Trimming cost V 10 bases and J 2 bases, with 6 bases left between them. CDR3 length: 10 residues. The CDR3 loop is CATLPYEQYF. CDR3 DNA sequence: TGTGCCACCCTACCCTACGAGCAGTACTTC.

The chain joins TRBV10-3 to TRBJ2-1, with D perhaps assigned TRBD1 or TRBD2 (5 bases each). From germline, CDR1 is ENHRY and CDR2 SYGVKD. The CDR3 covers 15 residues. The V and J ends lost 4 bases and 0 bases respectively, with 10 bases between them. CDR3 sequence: CAISGDGGSYNEQFF. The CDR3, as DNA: TGTGCCATCAGTGGGGACGGAGGCTCCTACAATGAGCAGTTCTTC.

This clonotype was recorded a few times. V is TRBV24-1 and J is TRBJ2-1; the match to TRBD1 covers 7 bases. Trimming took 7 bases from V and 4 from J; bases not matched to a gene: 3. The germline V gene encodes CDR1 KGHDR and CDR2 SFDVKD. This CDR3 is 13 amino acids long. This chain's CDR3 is CATRGQAYNEQFF. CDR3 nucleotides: TGTGCCACCAGAGGACAGGCGTACAATGAGCAGTTCTTC.

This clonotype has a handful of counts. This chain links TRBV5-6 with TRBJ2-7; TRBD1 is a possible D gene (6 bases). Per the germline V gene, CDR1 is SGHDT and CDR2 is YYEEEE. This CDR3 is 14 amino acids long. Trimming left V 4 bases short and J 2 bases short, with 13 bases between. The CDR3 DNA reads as TGTGCCAGCAGCCGGGGACACGGCGCCTACGAGCAGTACTTC. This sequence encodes CASSRGHGAYEQYF.

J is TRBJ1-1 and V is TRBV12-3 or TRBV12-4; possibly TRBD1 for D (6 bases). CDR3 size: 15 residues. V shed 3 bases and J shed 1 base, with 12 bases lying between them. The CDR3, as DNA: TGTGCCAGCAGTTTTTCGGGCAGGGGGAACACTGAAGCTTTCTTT. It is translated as CASSFSGRGNTEAFF.

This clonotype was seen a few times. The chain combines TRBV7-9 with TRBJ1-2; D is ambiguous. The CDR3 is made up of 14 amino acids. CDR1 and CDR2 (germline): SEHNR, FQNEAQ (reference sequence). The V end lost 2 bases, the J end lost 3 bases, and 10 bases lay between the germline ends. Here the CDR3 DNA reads TGTGCCAGCAGCTTAAATCCGTTGTACTATGGCTACACCTTC. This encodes CASSLNPLYYGYTF.